The T cell receptor (beta chain) under discussion was sequenced for a study of neurological immune-mediated disorders. The V gene's germline CDR1 is SGHRS and CDR2 YFSETQ. The V gene end was trimmed by 0 bases and the J gene end by 4 bases; junction bases not matched to a gene: 4. The CDR3 runs to 15 residues. In its sample, this clonotype was seen many times. TCRdb re-called the 5' RACE reads with MiXCR, one entry per CDR3 protein. This table holds about 55,000 distinct CDR3 sequences, 4% to 5.5% found once. This TCR derives from a man aged 45-65 years with multiple sclerosis. This chain connects TRBV5-1 to TRBJ1-5; 7 bases fit TRBD1. Sequences were obtained from PBMCs. CDR3 DNA: TGCGCCAGCAGCTTGGAAGGACAGGTTAATCAGCCCCAGCATTTT. Protein sequence: CASSLEGQVNQPQHF.